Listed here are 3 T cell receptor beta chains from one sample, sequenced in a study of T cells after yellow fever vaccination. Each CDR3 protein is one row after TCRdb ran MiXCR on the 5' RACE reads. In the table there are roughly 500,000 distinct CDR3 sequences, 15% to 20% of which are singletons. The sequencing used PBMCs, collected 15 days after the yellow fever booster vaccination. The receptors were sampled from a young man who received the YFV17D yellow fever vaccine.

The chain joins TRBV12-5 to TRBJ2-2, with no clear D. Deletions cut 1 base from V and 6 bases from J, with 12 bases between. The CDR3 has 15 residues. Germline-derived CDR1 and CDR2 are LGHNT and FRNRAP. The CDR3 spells CASGLAFSGAGELFF. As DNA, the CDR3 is TGTGCTAGTGGTTTGGCCTTCTCTGGGGCCGGGGAGCTGTTTTTT.

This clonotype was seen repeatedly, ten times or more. In DNA form, the CDR3 reads TGTGCCAGCAGCTTAGAGGTGGGCGAGCAGTACTTC. Its translation is CASSLEVGEQYF. J is TRBJ2-7 and V is TRBV7-2; D ambiguous. V lost 1 base and J 6 bases, leaving 7 bases between the germline ends. The CDR3 is made up of 12 amino acids. Germline CDR1 SGHTA, CDR2 FQGNSA.

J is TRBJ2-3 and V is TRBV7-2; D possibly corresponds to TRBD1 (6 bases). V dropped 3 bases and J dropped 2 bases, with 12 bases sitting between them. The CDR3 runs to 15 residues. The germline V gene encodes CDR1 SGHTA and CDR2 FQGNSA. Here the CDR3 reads CASSFVGQITDTQYF. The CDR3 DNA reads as TGTGCCAGCAGCTTCGTGGGACAAATCACAGATACGCAGTATTTT.